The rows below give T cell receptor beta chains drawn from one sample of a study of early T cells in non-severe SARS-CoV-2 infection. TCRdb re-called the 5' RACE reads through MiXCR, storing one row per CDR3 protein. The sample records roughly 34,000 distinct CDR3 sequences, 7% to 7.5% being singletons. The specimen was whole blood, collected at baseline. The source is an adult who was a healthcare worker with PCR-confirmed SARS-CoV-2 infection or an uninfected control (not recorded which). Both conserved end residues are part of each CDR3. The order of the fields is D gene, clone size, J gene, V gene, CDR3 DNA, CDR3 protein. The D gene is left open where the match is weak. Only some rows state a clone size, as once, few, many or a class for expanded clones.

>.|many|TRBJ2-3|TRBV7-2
TGTGCCAGCAGCTTAGGGCGAGGGGGTCGGCGGGAGCGATACACAGATACGCAGTATTTT
CASSLGRGGRRERYTDTQYF
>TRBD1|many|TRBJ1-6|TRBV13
TGTGCCAGCAGCTTAAGCAGGGGGCACTCACCCCTCCACTTT
CASSLSRGHSPLHF
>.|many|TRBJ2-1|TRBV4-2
TGTGCCAGCAGCCAGGAAACTAGTGACGAGCAGTTCTTC
CASSQETSDEQFF
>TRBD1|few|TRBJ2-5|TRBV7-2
TGTGCCAGCAGCCGGGGACAGTCAGAGACCCAGTACTTC
CASSRGQSETQYF
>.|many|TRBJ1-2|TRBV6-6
TGTGCCAGCAGTTCAAGAGGGGAGAGCTATGGCTACACCTTC
CASSSRGESYGYTF
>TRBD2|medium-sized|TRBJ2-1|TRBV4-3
TGCGCCAGCAGCCAAACTAGCGGGCGACACAATGAGCAGTTCTTC
CASSQTSGRHNEQFF
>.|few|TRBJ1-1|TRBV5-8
TGTGCCAGCAGCTTGGGACAACAAAACACTGAAGCTTTCTTT
CASSLGQQNTEAFF
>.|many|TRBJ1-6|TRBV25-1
TGTGCCAGCAGTGAGGGCGGAGGCGGGAATTCACCCCTCCACTTT
CASSEGGGGNSPLHF
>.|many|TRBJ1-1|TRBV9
TGTGCCAGCAGCCCCCGGCAGCAGGGGAAGAACACTGAAGCTTTCTTT
CASSPRQQGKNTEAFF
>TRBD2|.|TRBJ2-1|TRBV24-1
TGTGCCACCAGTAGCGGGAGGGGCTACAATGAGCAGTTCTTC
CATSSGRGYNEQFF
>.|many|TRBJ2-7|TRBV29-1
TGCAGCGTTGAAGTTACGGCACGCTCCTACGAGCAGTACTTC
CSVEVTARSYEQYF
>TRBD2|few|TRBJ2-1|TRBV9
TGTGCCAGCAGCCCTCCCTTGGGACTAGCGGGAGGTCGGTACAATGAGCAGTTCTTC
CASSPPLGLAGGRYNEQFF
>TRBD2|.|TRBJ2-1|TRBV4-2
TGTGCCAGCAGCCAAGCTACTAGCGGGGCCAACAATGAGCAGTTCTTC
CASSQATSGANNEQFF
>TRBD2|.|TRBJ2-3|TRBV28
TGTGCCAGCAGTTTTGGGCTAGCGGGGAGTGGAGATACGCAGTATTTT
CASSFGLAGSGDTQYF
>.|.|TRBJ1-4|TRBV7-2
TGTGCCAGCAGCCCCCGGACTGTGGGTGAAAAACTGTTTTTT
CASSPRTVGEKLFF
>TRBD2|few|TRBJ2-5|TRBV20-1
TGCAGTGCTAGAGACCTAGCGGGAGGTTTCGGGGAGACCCAGTACTTC
CSARDLAGGFGETQYF
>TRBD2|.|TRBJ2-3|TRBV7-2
TGTGCCAGCAGCCCGCGGTTTAGCGGGGGGGGTGGTGCGCAGTATTTT
CASSPRFSGGGGAQYF
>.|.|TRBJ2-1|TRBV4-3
TGCGCCAGCAGCCAAGATGGGGGCCACTACAATGAGCAGTTCTTC
CASSQDGGHYNEQFF
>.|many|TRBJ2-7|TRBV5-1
TGCGCCAGCAGCTTGGCCGGGATGTCCTACGAGCAGTACTTC
CASSLAGMSYEQYF
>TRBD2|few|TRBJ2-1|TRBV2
TGTGCCAGCAGTGAAGCTGGGACTAGAAATGAGCAGTTCTTC
CASSEAGTRNEQFF
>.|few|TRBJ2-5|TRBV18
TGTGCCAGCTCACCAACTACAGGGAACCAAGAGACCCAGTACTTC
CASSPTTGNQETQYF
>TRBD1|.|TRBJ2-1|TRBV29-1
TGCAGCGGACAGGGCACCTACAATGAGCAGTTCTTC
CSGQGTYNEQFF
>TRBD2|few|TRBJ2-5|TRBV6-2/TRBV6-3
TGTGCCAGCAGTTCGACTAGCGGGAGGGAGACCCAGTACTTC
CASSSTSGRETQYF
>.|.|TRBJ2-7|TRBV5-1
TGCGCCAGCAGCTTGGTGCCCACAAACTACGAGCAGTACTTC
CASSLVPTNYEQYF
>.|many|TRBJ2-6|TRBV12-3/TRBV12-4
TGTGCCAGCAACAGGGACTCTGGGGCCAACGTCCTGACTTTC
CASNRDSGANVLTF
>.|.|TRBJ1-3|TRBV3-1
TGTGCCAGCAGCCAGGGGGCAAACACCATATATTTT
CASSQGANTIYF
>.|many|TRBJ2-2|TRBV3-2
TGTGCCAGTACTAGCGGGAGGAACACCGGGGAGCTGTTTTTT
CASTSGRNTGELFF
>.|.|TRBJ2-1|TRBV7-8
TGTGCCAGCAGCTTAGCTGAGACTAGGGGCACCTACTACAATGAGCAGTTCTTC
CASSLAETRGTYYNEQFF
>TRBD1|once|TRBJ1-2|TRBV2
TGTGCCAGCAGTGAGCAGGGGGACTATGGCTACACCTTC
CASSEQGDYGYTF
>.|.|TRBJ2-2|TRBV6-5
TGTGCCAGCCGCAAAAACGGGGGCAGTAGGTCCGGGGAGCTGTTTTTT
CASRKNGGSRSGELFF
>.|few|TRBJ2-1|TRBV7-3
TGTGCCAGCAGCTTAACAATAGCCATTCCCTACAATGAGCAGTTCTTC
CASSLTIAIPYNEQFF
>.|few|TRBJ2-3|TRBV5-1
TGCGCCAGCAGCCTGACAAGCGGGAGCACAGATACGCAGTATTTT
CASSLTSGSTDTQYF
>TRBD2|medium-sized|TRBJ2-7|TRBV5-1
TGCGCCAGCAGCGGGACTAGCGGGATCGTTGAGCAGTACTTC
CASSGTSGIVEQYF
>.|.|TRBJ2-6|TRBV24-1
TGTGCCACCAGTGACCCCTCCGGCACAGAGACCTCTGGGGCCAACGTCCTGACTTTC
CATSDPSGTETSGANVLTF
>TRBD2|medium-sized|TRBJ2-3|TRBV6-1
TGTGCCAGCAGTGAAACGTGGGGGGGGACCCGCACAGATACGCAGTATTTT
CASSETWGGTRTDTQYF
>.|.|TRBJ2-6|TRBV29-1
TGCAGCGTTGAAGATCTCCGGGTAGATCCCTCTGGGGCCAACGTCCTGACTTTC
CSVEDLRVDPSGANVLTF
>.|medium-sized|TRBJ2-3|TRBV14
TGTGCCAGCGGACGGTTCAGTGGAGATACGCAGTATTTT
CASGRFSGDTQYF
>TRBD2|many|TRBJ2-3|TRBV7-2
TGTGCCAGCAGCGCAAAACTAGCGGGAGGTTCAGATACGCAGTATTTT
CASSAKLAGGSDTQYF
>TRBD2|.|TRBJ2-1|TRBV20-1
TGCAGTGCTAGCCCTTTAGGGGAGGGCTATGTTTACGATGAGCAGTTCTTC
CSASPLGEGYVYDEQFF
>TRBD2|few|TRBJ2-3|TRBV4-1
TGCGCCAGCAGCACGGGACTAGCGGGAGTCACAGATACGCAGTATTTT
CASSTGLAGVTDTQYF
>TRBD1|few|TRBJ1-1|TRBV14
TGTGCCAGCAGCCAAGGACAGGGAGTCACTGAAGCTTTCTTT
CASSQGQGVTEAFF
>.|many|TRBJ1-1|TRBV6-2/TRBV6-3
TGTGCCAGCAGCTCTACCGGGGGGAGCACTGAAGCTTTCTTT
CASSSTGGSTEAFF
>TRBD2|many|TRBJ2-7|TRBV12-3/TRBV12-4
TGTGCCTGTCACTATAGCGGGAGGGCCCACGAGCAGTACTTC
CACHYSGRAHEQYF
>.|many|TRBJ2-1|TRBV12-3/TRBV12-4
TGTGCCAGCAGGCTACAGGGTCTTGACAATGAGCAGTTCTTC
CASRLQGLDNEQFF
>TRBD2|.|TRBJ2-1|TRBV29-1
TGCAGCGTTGATGGGCTAGCGGGAAAATACAATGAGCAGTTCTTC
CSVDGLAGKYNEQFF
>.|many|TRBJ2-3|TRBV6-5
TGTGCCAGCCGGCTAGCGGATACGCAGTATTTT
CASRLADTQYF
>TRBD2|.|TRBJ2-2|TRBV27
TGTGCCAGCAGTAACAGACTAGCGGGAGGGCGGGGTACCGGGGAGCTGTTTTTT
CASSNRLAGGRGTGELFF
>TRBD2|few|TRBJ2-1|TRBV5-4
TGTGCCAGCAGCTTAACGTTAGCGGGAGGGAGCTCCTACAATGAGCAGTTCTTC
CASSLTLAGGSSYNEQFF
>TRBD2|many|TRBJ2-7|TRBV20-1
TGCAGTGCGAAACCAACTAGCGGGAGAGCCTACGAGCAGTACTTC
CSAKPTSGRAYEQYF
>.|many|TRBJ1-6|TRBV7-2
TGTGCCAGCAGCCCCGTTTATACTATCGCCGATTCACCCCTCCACTTT
CASSPVYTIADSPLHF
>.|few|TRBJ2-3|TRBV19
TGTGCCAGTAGTATTTCGGGCACCACAGATACGCAGTATTTT
CASSISGTTDTQYF
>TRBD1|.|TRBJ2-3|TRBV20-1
TGCTGTGCTACCCGGGACAGTTCCACAGATACGCAGTATTTT
CCATRDSSTDTQYF